This TCR beta chain came from a study of T cell repertoires in cytomegalovirus infection. The overall study: The public TCR beta signatures pointed to both CMV infection and matching HLA type.

Study-wide results and limits: Clonotypes of TCR beta that were HLA-C-restricted and CMV-specific dominated the ex vivo response.

Deletions cut 5 bases from V and 1 base from J, with 14 bases between. Germline V gene sequence: CDR1 SEHNR, CDR2 FQNEAQ (reference sequence). The CDR3 runs 15 residues. This clonotype was seen at least ten times. Its antigen is not known. One entry per CDR3 protein results from TCRdb running MiXCR on the reads. Of 750,000 to 900,000 distinct CDR3 sequences detected, roughly 28% appear once; the ten largest clones hold around 13%. The source material was cultured CD8+ T cells from PBMCs, sampled from culture after CMV antigen stimulation. V usage is TRBV7-9 and J usage is TRBJ2-5, with D unclear. The sequence came from a human donor in good health (CMV status not recorded). Some clones in this sample may be carry-over from other donors' samples. The CDR3 loop is CASSQPRYSQETQYF. The CDR3 DNA reads TGTGCCAGCAGCCAGCCCCGGTACAGCCAAGAGACCCAGTACTTC.